What follows are 27 T cell receptor beta chains derived from one specimen sequenced in a study of CXCR3-negative and CXCR3-positive naive CD8 T cells. 5' RACE that incorporated UMI labels was used to prepare the TRB cDNA libraries. TCRdb derives one entry per CDR3 protein from the 5' RACE reads, leaving out DNA. The sample data list 100,000 to 150,000 distinct CDR3 sequences. Sequencing was performed on naive CXCR3- CD8+ T cells from blood. Indicated subset: CD45RO-CCR7+CD27+CD95- naive CD8+ T cells lacking CXCR3 (TNR3-). The source is a human donor in good health. Some clones in this sample may be carry-over from other donors' samples.

The rearrangement links TRBV2 to TRBJ2-2. CDR3 size: 12 residues. Germline loops: CDR1 SNHLY, CDR2 FYNNEI. CDR3 sequence: CASSERGGELFF.

Here the CDR3 reads CASSYARGMNTEAFF. The V call is TRBV6-5, the J call TRBJ1-1; TCRdb names TRBD1, which stays unverified in the absence of DNA. Looked up from germline, CDR1 is MNHEY and CDR2 is SVGAGI. The CDR3 totals 15 residues.

This chain connects TRBV9 to TRBJ2-6; TCRdb lists TRBD1, though no DNA is available to test this call. This CDR3 has 18 amino acids. Germline CDR1 and CDR2: SGDLS and YYNGEE. The CDR3 is CASSVPQTGGAGANVLTF. The full variable domain, with the rest looked up from reference TRBV9 and TRBJ2-6, is DSGVTQTPKHLITATGQRVTLRCSPRSGDLSVYWYQQSLDQGLQFLIQYYNGEERAKGNILERFSAQQFPDLHSELNLSSLELGDSALYFCASSVPQTGGAGANVLTFGAGSRLTVL.

The V gene is TRBV6-1, the J gene TRBJ1-4. Germline V gene lookup returns CDR1 MNHNS and CDR2 SASEGT. The CDR3 extends over 16 amino acids. Here the CDR3 reads CASSLVPGTADEKLFF.

This chain joins TRBV19 and TRBJ1-1; without DNA, the TCRdb call of TRBD1 cannot be checked. There are 15 residues in the CDR3. Germline values: CDR1 LNHDA, CDR2 SQIVND (reference sequence). This chain's CDR3 is CASSQKDRGWTEAFF. Complete variable domain (other parts from reference TRBV19 and TRBJ1-1): DGGITQSPKYLFRKEGQNVTLSCEQNLNHDAMYWYRQDPGQGLRLIYYSQIVNDFQKGDIAEGYSVSREKKESFPLTVTSAQKNPTAFYLCASSQKDRGWTEAFFGQGTRLTVV.

This chain's CDR3 is CASSGLAGEQYF. The chain is built from TRBV18 and TRBJ2-7; there is no DNA to check the TCRdb D call of TRBD2. Per germline, CDR1 KGHSH and CDR2 LQKENI. The CDR3 runs 12 residues.

The chain has TRBV5-5 and TRBJ2-1; TCRdb's D call of TRBD1 is untestable without DNA. CDR1 is SGHKS and CDR2 is YYEKEE in the germline V gene (reference sequence). The length of the CDR3 is 16 residues. CDR3 amino acids: CASSFRQGGRNNEQFF. Filled out from reference TRBV5-5 and TRBJ2-1, the complete variable domain reads DAGVTQSPTHLIKTRGQQVTLRCSPISGHKSVSWYQQVLGQGPQFIFQYYEKEERGRGNFPDRFSARQFPNYSSELNVNALLLGDSALYLCASSFRQGGRNNEQFFGPGTRLTVL.

The V call is TRBV7-3, the J call TRBJ2-7; absent DNA, TCRdb's TRBD1 call cannot be checked. The CDR3 covers 13 residues. Germline CDR1 is SGHTA and CDR2 is FQGTGA. The CDR3 spells CASSTGQSNEQYF.

The chain couples TRBV7-9 to TRBJ2-7. CDR1 SEHNR and CDR2 FQNEAQ come from the germline V gene (reference sequence). The CDR3 covers 16 residues. CDR3 amino acids: CASSLDRLMDSYEQYF. Variable domain in full (rest from reference TRBV7-9 and TRBJ2-7): DTGVSQNPRHKITKRGQNVTFRCDPISEHNRLYWYRQTLGQGPEFLTYFQNEAQLEKSRLLSDRFSAERPKGSFSTLEIQRTEQGDSAMYLCASSLDRLMDSYEQYFGPGTRLTVT.

The chain has TRBV7-9 and TRBJ1-2; TCRdb outputs TRBD1, but without DNA this stays unchecked. Germline V gene sequence: CDR1 SEHNR, CDR2 FQNEAQ (reference sequence). The CDR3 sequence is 16 residues long. This chain's CDR3 is CASSKSTGSSAYGYTF.

This chain connects TRBV19 to TRBJ2-7. CDR1 and CDR2 (germline): LNHDA, SQIVND (reference sequence). This CDR3 has 15 residues. The CDR3: CASSIGAGGTYEQYF.

This chain uses TRBV14 with TRBJ2-3. Germline V gene lookup returns CDR1 SGHDN and CDR2 FVKESK. This CDR3 region has 14 residues. CDR3 loop: CASSQRTSADTQYF.

The chain has TRBV28 and TRBJ2-4; TCRdb outputs TRBD1, but without DNA this stays unchecked. CDR3 length equals 15 residues. The germline gives CDR1 MDHEN, CDR2 SYDVKM. This CDR3 reads CASSFGAGVKNIQYF.

V usage is TRBV4-3 and J usage is TRBJ2-7; there is no DNA to check the TCRdb D call of TRBD1. Germline V CDR1 and CDR2: LGHNA, YSLEER. The length of the CDR3 is 14 residues. CDR3 in amino acids: CASSQGTGFYEQYF.

The CDR3 here is CASSLLVNEQFF. The chain combines TRBV7-9 with TRBJ2-1. This CDR3 region has 12 residues. Germline values: CDR1 SEHNR, CDR2 FQNEAQ (reference sequence).

The gene calls are TRBV29-1 and TRBJ1-1. Germline values: CDR1 SQVTM, CDR2 ANQGSEA. The CDR3 runs 11 residues. This CDR3 is CSVVEGLEAFF.

This rearrangement joins TRBV20-1 to TRBJ2-7; TCRdb gives TRBD1 as the D gene, but with no DNA this cannot be confirmed. The CDR3 contains 15 residues. The V gene's germline CDR1 is DFQATT and CDR2 SNEGSKA (reference sequence). CDR3 sequence: CSARRGTGLLSEQYF.

The CDR3 protein is CSERQGSSYNEQFF. The V gene is TRBV29-1, the J gene TRBJ2-1; TCRdb picks TRBD2, but there is no DNA to check that call. The CDR3 is made up of 14 amino acids. The germline V gene has CDR1 SQVTM and CDR2 ANQGSEA.

The chain links TRBV29-1 to TRBJ1-1. This CDR3 contains 12 residues. Germline assignment: CDR1 SQVTM and CDR2 ANQGSEA. CDR3: CGVRQGSTEAFF.

The chain joins TRBV29-1 to TRBJ2-7; the TCRdb D gene call, TRBD1, has no DNA to confirm it. CDR1 is SQVTM, CDR2 ANQGSEA, per germline. The CDR3 extends over 13 amino acids. The CDR3 sequence: CSVAGGTSYGQYF.

This chain connects TRBV6-5 to TRBJ2-7; TCRdb selects TRBD1, and the lack of DNA leaves this call unchecked. Germline V lookup: CDR1 MNHEY, CDR2 SVGAGI. This CDR3 contains 14 residues. The CDR3 protein is CASSYEGQGYEQYF.

The J gene is TRBJ2-1, the V gene TRBV20-1; the TRBD1 assignment by TCRdb is unverifiable without DNA. The CDR3 extends over 15 amino acids. Germline V gene sequence: CDR1 DFQATT, CDR2 SNEGSKA (reference sequence). CDR3 amino acids: CSARLGAADYNEQFF.

V usage is TRBV29-1 and J usage is TRBJ1-1; TCRdb's D call, TRBD1, is unchecked because there is no DNA. Per germline, CDR1 SQVTM and CDR2 ANQGSEA. The CDR3 runs 15 residues. CDR3 region: CSVELPGTGSLGAFF.

J is TRBJ2-7 and V is TRBV28; TCRdb proposes TRBD2, but this gene call is untestable without DNA. Germline V gives CDR1 MDHEN, CDR2 SYDVKM. CDR3 length: 15 amino acids. CDR3 sequence reads: CASSLLLGLEGEQYF.

V is TRBV9 and J is TRBJ2-2; TCRdb's D call, TRBD1, is unchecked because there is no DNA. The CDR3 length is 13 residues. CDR1 is SGDLS and CDR2 is YYNGEE in the germline V gene. This CDR3 reads CASGHYRAGELFF.

This chain uses TRBV7-9 with TRBJ1-5. CDR1 is SEHNR and CDR2 is FQNEAQ in the germline V gene (reference sequence). The length of the CDR3 is 12 residues. CDR3 region: CASSERAEAQHF.

This chain connects TRBV6-6 to TRBJ1-6. Germline V gives CDR1 MNHNY, CDR2 SVGAGI (reference sequence). This CDR3 has 15 residues. CDR3: CASSTDLPRVSPLHF.